These 6 T cell receptor beta chains were all obtained from the same sample, sequenced in a study of CD8+ T cells in alopecia areata. RNA was isolated and reverse transcribed to cDNA, the sequencing template. TCRdb's table, derived via immunoSEQ multiplex PCR, lists solely in-frame clones and lacks some. The table records more than 200,000 clones, around two fifths of them present only once. The sample's treatment: oral pan-JAK inhibitor, 5-10 mg twice daily. Sample: CD4+ T cells sorted from blood, taken at approximately week 36, from a patient treated with tofacitinib. The receptor source for this set is a human donor with alopecia areata.

This clone showed up just a few times. The chain carries TRBV10-3 and TRBJ2-7; 11 bases are a match to TRBD2. Germline V gene lookup returns CDR1 ENHRY and CDR2 SYGVKD. The CDR3 spans 14 residues. V gave up 10 bases and J gave up 2 bases; unmatched junction bases: 7. The DNA for the CDR3 is TGTGCCACCGGCCGACTAGCGGGGACCTACGAGCAGTACTTC. This gives the protein CATGRLAGTYEQYF.

This chain's CDR3 is CASSIGGRDGYTF. Written as DNA, the CDR3 is TGTGCCAGTTCCATCGGGGGCAGGGATGGCTACACCTTC. This chain links TRBV5-4 with TRBJ1-2; possible D gene TRBD1, 6 bases. The germline V gene encodes CDR1 SGHNT and CDR2 YYREEE (reference sequence). The CDR3 consists of 13 residues. V lost 8 bases, J lost 6 bases, and 17 bases lay in between.

This chain joins TRBV6-5 and TRBJ1-2; 9 nucleotides line up with TRBD1. The trim removed 8 bases at V and 8 bases at J, leaving 9 bases unmatched. The CDR3 loop spans 13 amino acids. Germline CDR1 is MNHEY and CDR2 is SVGAGI. CDR3 sequence (DNA): TGTGCCAGCTACGCCCGGGACAGGGACGGCTACACCTTC. Translation gives CASYARDRDGYTF.

The V call is TRBV6-5, the J call TRBJ1-4; D perhaps matches TRBD1 (6 bases). The CDR3 runs to 15 residues. Germline loops: CDR1 MNHEY, CDR2 SVGAGI. V was cut by 2 bases and J by 4 bases, with 11 bases left in between. The CDR3 region has the DNA TGTGCCAGCAGTTACCAGGGGCTGGGTAATGAAAAACTGTTTTTT. Its translation: CASSYQGLGNEKLFF.

This clone was seen only a few times. The V gene is TRBV7-2, the J gene TRBJ2-3; D remains ambiguous. The CDR3 has 13 amino acids. Germline V CDR1 and CDR2: SGHTA, FQGNSA. The ends were cut back, 2 bases at V and 2 bases at J, with 5 bases in the middle. CDR3 nucleotide sequence: TGTGCCAGCAGCTTATCCGACACAGATACGCAGTATTTT. Translation: CASSLSDTDTQYF. The complete variable domain, with remaining parts taken from reference TRBV7-2 and TRBJ2-3, reads GAGVSQSPSNKVTEKGKDVELRCDPISGHTALYWYRQSLGQGLEFLIYFQGNSAPDKSGLPSDRFSAERTGGSVSTLTIQRTQQEDSAVYLCASSLSDTDTQYFGPGTRLTVL.

This clone was seen only once. J is TRBJ2-2 and V is TRBV5-4; tentatively, D is TRBD2 (6 bases). The CDR3 covers 16 residues. From germline, CDR1 is SGHNT and CDR2 YYREEE (reference sequence). Between the trimmed V and J ends, which lost 4 bases and 2 bases, there was a span of 15 bases. The CDR3 sequence is CASSRDARGNTGELFF. The CDR3 DNA is TGTGCCAGCAGCAGGGATGCGCGGGGCAACACCGGGGAGCTGTTTTTT.